This record looks at one T cell receptor beta chain sequence and its context. Its antigen remains unidentified. The data stem from a study of vaccination and CD4 T cells after COVID-19. Study background: Six males and four females, two Hispanic, made up the convalescents.

The Oncomine TCR Beta short-read assay generated sequence data from the DNA of cultured CD4+ T cells. Genomic DNA was isolated from CD4+ T cells that had been cultured. One entry per CDR3 protein results from TCRdb running MiXCR on the PCR reads. The repertoire holds 13,000 to 15,000 distinct CDR3 sequences, with 55% to 75% as singletons. As for treatment: roughly ten-day PBMC culture with coronavirus spike peptide pools or control peptides (ViraFEST assay). PBMCs were cultured at two million per well with roughly 10 IU/ml IL-2 and 10 ug/ml peptide pools. The V and J ends lost 3 bases and 4 bases, in that order; junction bases with no gene match: 7. This CDR3 contains 16 residues. Germline CDR1 is KGHDR and CDR2 is SFDVKD.

Sequenced: CD4+ T cells from blood, cultured in vitro. This receptor was identified in a human donor who had recovered from COVID-19. The chain employs TRBV24-1 and TRBJ2-2; 7 bases map to TRBD1. For the CDR3, the DNA is TGTGCCACCAGTGATGAGACAGGGTCGATCACCGGGGAGCTGTTTTTT. Amino acids: CATSDETGSITGELFF.